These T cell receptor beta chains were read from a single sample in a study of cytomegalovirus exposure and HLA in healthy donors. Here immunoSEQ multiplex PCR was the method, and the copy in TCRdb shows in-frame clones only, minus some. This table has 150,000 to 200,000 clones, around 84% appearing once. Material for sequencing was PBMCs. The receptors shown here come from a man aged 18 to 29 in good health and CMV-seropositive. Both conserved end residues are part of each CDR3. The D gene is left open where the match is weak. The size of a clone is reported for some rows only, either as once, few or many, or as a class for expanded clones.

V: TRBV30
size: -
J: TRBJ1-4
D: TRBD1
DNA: TGTGCCTGGAGTGCAGCGACAGGGAGTAATGAAAAACTGTTTTTT
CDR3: CAWSAATGSNEKLFF

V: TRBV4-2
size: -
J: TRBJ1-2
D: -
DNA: TGTGCCAGCAGCCAAGAGGGAGCCGGTTTCCCGGGTAACTATGGCTACACCTTC
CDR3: CASSQEGAGFPGNYGYTF

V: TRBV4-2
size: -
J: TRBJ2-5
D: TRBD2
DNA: TGTGCCAGCAGCCAAGATGGGACTAGCGGGGGGGTTGGGGAGACCCAGTACTTC
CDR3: CASSQDGTSGGVGETQYF

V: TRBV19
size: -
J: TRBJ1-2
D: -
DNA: TGTGCCAGCGACCGGCGGGGCCCAAGTTATGGCTACACCTTC
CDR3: CASDRRGPSYGYTF

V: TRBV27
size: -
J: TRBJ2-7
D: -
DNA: TGTGCCAGCAGTCACGCGGGGAGTTCCTACGAGCAGTACTTC
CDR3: CASSHAGSSYEQYF

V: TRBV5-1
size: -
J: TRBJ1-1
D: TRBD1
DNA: TGCGCCAGCACCCTACGGACAGGGGGCGAAGGTAACACTGAAGCTTTCTTT
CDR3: CASTLRTGGEGNTEAFF

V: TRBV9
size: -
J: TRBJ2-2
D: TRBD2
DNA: TGTGCCAGCAGCGTAGCCCATCCAAAAGCGGGGGTGAACACCGGGGAGCTGTTTTTT
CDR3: CASSVAHPKAGVNTGELFF

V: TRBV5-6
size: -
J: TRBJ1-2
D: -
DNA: TGTGCCAGCAGCGGAGGGGACTGGGGAATCTATGGCTACACCTTC
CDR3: CASSGGDWGIYGYTF

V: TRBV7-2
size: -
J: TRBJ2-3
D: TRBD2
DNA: TGTGCCAGCAGCTTCGGACTAGGCGAGGGCACAGATACGCAGTATTTT
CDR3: CASSFGLGEGTDTQYF

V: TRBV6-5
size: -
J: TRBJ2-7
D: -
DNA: TGTGCCAGCAGACCAGGGGAACGGTACGAGCAGTACTTC
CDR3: CASRPGERYEQYF

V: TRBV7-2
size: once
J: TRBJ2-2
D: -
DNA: TGTGCCAGCAGCTTAGAGGCCCAGGGTAACACCGGGGAGCTGTTTTTT
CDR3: CASSLEAQGNTGELFF

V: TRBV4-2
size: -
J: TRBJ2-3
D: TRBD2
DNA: TGTGCCAGCAGCCCATCGACTAGCGGGGGGGGAAGCACAGATACGCAGTATTTT
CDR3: CASSPSTSGGGSTDTQYF

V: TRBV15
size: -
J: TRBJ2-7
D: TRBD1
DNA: TGTGCCACCAGCAGAGATCGGACAGGCTTGGGCTACGAGCAGTACTTC
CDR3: CATSRDRTGLGYEQYF

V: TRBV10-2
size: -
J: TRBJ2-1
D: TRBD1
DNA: TGCGCCAGCAGGGGGGGGACAGGGGGGTACAATGAGCAGTTCTTC
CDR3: CASRGGTGGYNEQFF

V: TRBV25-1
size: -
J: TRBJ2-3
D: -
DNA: TGTGCCAGCAGTGAATGGAGACAGAGCACAGATACGCAGTATTTT
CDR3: CASSEWRQSTDTQYF

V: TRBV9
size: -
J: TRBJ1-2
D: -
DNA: TGTGCCAGCAGCGATGAGACAGCGGGGGGGGGCTACACCTTC
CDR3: CASSDETAGGGYTF

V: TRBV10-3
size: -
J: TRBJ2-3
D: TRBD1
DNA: TGTGCCATCAGGGGACCGGGACAGAGCACAGATACGCAGTATTTT
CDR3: CAIRGPGQSTDTQYF

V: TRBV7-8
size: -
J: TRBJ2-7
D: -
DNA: TGTGCCAGCAGCCAGGGAAACGAGCAGTACTTC
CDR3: CASSQGNEQYF

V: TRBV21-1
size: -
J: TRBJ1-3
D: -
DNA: TGTGCCAGCAGCAAGGCGGACGGACAGGGCAGGGGAAACACCATATATTTT
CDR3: CASSKADGQGRGNTIYF

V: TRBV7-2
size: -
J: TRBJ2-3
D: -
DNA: TGTGCCAGCAGCCTCGTGGGGACTCCTAGCACAGATACGCAGTATTTT
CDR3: CASSLVGTPSTDTQYF

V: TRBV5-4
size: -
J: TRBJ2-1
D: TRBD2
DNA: TGTGCCAGCAGCATCGGGGGGGGGCCGTGGGGGGAGCAGTTCTTC
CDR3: CASSIGGGPWGEQFF

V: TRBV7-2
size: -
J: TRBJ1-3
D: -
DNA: TGTGCCAGCAGCCCGCGGGCGGGCTCTGGAAACACCATATATTTT
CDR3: CASSPRAGSGNTIYF

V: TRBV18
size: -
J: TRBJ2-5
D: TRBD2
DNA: TGTGCCAGCTCACCAGAACTAGCGGGACCGGAGACCCAGTACTTC
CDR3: CASSPELAGPETQYF

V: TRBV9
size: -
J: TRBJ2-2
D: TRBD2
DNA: TGTGCCAGCAGCGGGAGCGGGGGAGACACCGGGGAGCTGTTTTTT
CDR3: CASSGSGGDTGELFF

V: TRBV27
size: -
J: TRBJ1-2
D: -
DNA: TGTGCCAGCAGTTCCACAGGGTATGGCTACACCTTC
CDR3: CASSSTGYGYTF

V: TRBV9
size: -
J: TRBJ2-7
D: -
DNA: TGTGCCAGCAGCGCCATAGCAGGGTCTCCGTACGAGCAGTACTTC
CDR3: CASSAIAGSPYEQYF

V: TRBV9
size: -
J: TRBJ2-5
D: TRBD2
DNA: TGTGCCAGCAGCGCCGGACTAGCGGGAGAGACCCAGTACTTC
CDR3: CASSAGLAGETQYF

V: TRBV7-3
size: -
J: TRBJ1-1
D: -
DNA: TGTGCCAGCAGCGTAAGAAAGGGGGAAACTGAAGCTTTCTTT
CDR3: CASSVRKGETEAFF

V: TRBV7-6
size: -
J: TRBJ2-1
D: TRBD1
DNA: TGTGCCAGCAGTAGGACAGGGCGGAATGAGCAGTTCTTC
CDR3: CASSRTGRNEQFF

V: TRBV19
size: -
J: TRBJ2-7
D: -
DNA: TGTGCCAGTAGTGCCGCGGAACAGGGTTACGAGCAGTACTTC
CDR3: CASSAAEQGYEQYF

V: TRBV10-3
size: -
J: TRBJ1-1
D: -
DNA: TGTGCCATCAGCCAACAGGTGCCCAACACTGAAGCTTTCTTT
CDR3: CAISQQVPNTEAFF

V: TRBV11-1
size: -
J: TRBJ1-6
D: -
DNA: TGTGCCAGCAGCCCGACAGTAACAAATTCACCCCTCCACTTT
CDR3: CASSPTVTNSPLHF

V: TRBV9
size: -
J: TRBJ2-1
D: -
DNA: TGTGCCAGCAGCGTAGCAGCAGGGCCGCACAATGAGCAGTTCTTC
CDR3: CASSVAAGPHNEQFF

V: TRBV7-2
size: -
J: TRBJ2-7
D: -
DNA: TGTGCCAGCAGCTCACAGCCCCCCTACGAGCAGTACTTC
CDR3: CASSSQPPYEQYF

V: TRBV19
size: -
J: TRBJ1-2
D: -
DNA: TGTGCCAGTAGTCGGGGGACGGCCGGCTACACCTTC
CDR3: CASSRGTAGYTF

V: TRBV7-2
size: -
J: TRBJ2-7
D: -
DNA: TGTGCCAGCAGCTTAGGGGGGCGGGTTGAGCAGTACTTC
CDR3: CASSLGGRVEQYF

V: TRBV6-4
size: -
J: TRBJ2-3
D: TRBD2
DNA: TGTGCCAGCAGTGAGACGCGGGGGGAGACAGATACGCAGTATTTT
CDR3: CASSETRGETDTQYF

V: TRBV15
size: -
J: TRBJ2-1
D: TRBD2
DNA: TGTGCCACCAGCAGAGAACGGACTAGCGGCTACAATGAGCAGTTCTTC
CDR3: CATSRERTSGYNEQFF

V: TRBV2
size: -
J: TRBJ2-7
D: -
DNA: TGTGCCAGCAGCAGGGTAGACGAGCAGTACTTC
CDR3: CASSRVDEQYF

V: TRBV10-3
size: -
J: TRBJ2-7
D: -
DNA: TGTGCCATCACAGGAACCCAAGGGGGCTACGAGCAGTACTTC
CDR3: CAITGTQGGYEQYF

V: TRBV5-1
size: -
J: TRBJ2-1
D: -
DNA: TGCGCCAGCAGCTCCGGACACGGCTACAATGAGCAGTTCTTC
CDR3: CASSSGHGYNEQFF

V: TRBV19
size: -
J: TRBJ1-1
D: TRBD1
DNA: TGTGCCAGTACTCAGACAGGGGCAGTTGAAGCTTTCTTT
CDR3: CASTQTGAVEAFF

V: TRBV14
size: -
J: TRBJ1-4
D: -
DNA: TGTGCCAGCAGCCAAGACGTAGGCAGGGCTGCTGAAAAACTGTTTTTT
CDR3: CASSQDVGRAAEKLFF

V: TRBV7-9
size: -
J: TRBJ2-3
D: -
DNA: TGTGCGGCCGGCACAGATACGCAGTATTTT
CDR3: CAAGTDTQYF

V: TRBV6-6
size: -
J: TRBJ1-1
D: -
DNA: TGTGCCAGCAGTCCTCGGGGGGGCGTCACTGAAGCTTTCTTT
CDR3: CASSPRGGVTEAFF

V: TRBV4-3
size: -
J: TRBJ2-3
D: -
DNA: TGCGCCAGCAGCCAAGAGTCGGGTGGCGCAGATACGCAGTATTTT
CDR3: CASSQESGGADTQYF

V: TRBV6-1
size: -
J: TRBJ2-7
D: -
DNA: TGTGCCAGCAGTGACGCAGGGCCGGCCCCCTACGAGCAGTACTTC
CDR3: CASSDAGPAPYEQYF

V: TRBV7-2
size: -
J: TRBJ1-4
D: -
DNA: TGTGCCAGCAGCCCCTCAGGGCTGGCTAATGAAAAACTGTTTTTT
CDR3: CASSPSGLANEKLFF

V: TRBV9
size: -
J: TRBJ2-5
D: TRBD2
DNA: TGTGCCAGCAGCGTAGATGTGGGACTAGGGACTGGGACCCAGTACTTC
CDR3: CASSVDVGLGTGTQYF

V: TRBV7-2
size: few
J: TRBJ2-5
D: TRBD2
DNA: TGTGCCAGCAGCTCGCGGGGGGGCCGTGAGACCCAGTACTTC
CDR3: CASSSRGGRETQYF

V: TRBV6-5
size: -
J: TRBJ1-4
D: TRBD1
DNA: TGTGCCAGCAGTTACTCCGAGGGGACAGAACTGTTTTTT
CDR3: CASSYSEGTELFF

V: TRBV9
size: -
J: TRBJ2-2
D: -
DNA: TGTGCCAGCAGCGGACGGGTCAACACCGGGGAGCTGTTTTTT
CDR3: CASSGRVNTGELFF

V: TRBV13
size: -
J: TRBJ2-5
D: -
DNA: TGTGCCAGCAGCCGCACCGGGGAGACCCAGTACTTC
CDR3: CASSRTGETQYF

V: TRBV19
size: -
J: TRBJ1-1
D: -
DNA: TGTGCCAGTAGCCCCGATGGGGGCCTCAGTGAAGCTTTCTTT
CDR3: CASSPDGGLSEAFF

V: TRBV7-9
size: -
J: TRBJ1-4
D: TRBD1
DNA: TGTGCCAGCAGCTCCCCGGGACAGGGGGCATTCCAGGAAAAACTGTTTTTT
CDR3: CASSSPGQGAFQEKLFF

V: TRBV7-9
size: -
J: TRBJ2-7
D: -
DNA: TGTGCCAGCAGCCTCTCACAGGTGGCCTACGAGCAGTACTTC
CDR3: CASSLSQVAYEQYF